These T cell receptor beta chains were read from a single sample in a study of blood T cell repertoires in COVID-19. Repertoires were generated with immunoSEQ multiplex PCR, while TCRdb's copy carries only in-frame clones and drops some. Among approximately 250,000 clones listed, around 88% were seen once. The material sequenced was peripheral blood. The receptors were sampled from an elderly woman with COVID-19, enrolled during active disease. Both conserved end residues are trimmed from each CDR3. Size values are once, few and many counts, or a class for expanded clones, and some rows have none.

j_call v_call clone_size cdr3_aa
TRBJ1-5 TRBV27 . ASSLGQPFNQPQH
TRBJ1-4 TRBV15 . ATSRLGTGGEKLF
TRBJ2-1 TRBV3-1/TRBV3-2 . ASSQRAPSGFGYNEQF
TRBJ2-3 TRBV4-2 . ASSPGPTGQKSDTQY
TRBJ1-2 TRBV5-1 . ASSRGGQGGGYT
TRBJ1-2 TRBV7-9 once ASTTRQNTNYGYT
TRBJ2-3 TRBV10-3 . AISPSGGDTQY
TRBJ1-5 TRBV6-5 . ASSYSAPTSNQPQH
TRBJ1-4 TRBV5-1 . ASSLGTQGFSEKLF
TRBJ1-5 TRBV28 . ASSARLAGNQPQH
TRBJ1-6 TRBV13 . ASREVNSPLH
TRBJ2-6 TRBV5-1 . ASSLLSGGLMTNVLT
TRBJ2-2 TRBV15 . ATSRTTGNTGELF
TRBJ1-1 TRBV5-1 once ASSLGAVEAF
TRBJ2-5 TRBV2 . ASSEDAGGLETQY
TRBJ2-6 TRBV3-1/TRBV3-2 . ASSPAGANVLT
TRBJ2-7 TRBV20-1 . SASIRGAIIYEQY
TRBJ1-1 TRBV7-9 . ASSSQGGTEAF
TRBJ1-2 TRBV6-5 . ASSYQSAGGDYGYT
TRBJ2-5 TRBV13 once ASSVTGRLKEETQY
TRBJ2-3 TRBV6-5 . ASSPRITDTQY
TRBJ1-2 TRBV20-1 . SASGTGQGIGYGYT
TRBJ1-2 TRBV14 . ASSPDSRNYGYT
TRBJ1-3 TRBV12-3/TRBV12-4 . ASTSGNTIY